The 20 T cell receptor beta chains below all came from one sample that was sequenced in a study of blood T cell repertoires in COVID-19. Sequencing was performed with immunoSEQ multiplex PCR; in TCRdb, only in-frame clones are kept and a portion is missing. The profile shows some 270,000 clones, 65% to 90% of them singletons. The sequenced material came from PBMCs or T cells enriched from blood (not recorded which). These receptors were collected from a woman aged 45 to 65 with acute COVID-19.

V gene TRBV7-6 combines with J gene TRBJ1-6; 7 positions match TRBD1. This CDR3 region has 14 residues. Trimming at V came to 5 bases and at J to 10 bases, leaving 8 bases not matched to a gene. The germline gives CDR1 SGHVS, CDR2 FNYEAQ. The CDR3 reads CASSIRQGESPLHF. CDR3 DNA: TGTGCCAGCAGCATTCGACAGGGAGAATCACCCCTCCACTTT.

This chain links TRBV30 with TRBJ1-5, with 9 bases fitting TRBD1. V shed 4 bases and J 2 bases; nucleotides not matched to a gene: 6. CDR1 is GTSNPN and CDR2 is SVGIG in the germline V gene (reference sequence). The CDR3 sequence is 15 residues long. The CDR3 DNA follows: TGTGCCTGGACAAAGGGACAGGGAGGCAATCAGCCCCAGCATTTT. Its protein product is CAWTKGQGGNQPQHF.

CDR3 in amino acids: CASSLQGRDTIYF. The CDR3 region has the DNA TGTGCCAGCAGTTTACAGGGTAGGGACACCATATATTTT. This chain connects TRBV12-3 or TRBV12-4 to TRBJ1-3, with TRBD1 as a possible D gene (5 bases). With 2 bases removed from V and 8 bases from J, the gap between germline ends came to 10 bases. The CDR3 is 13 amino acids.

CDR3 region: CASSSYPRGGPSQETQYF. As DNA, the CDR3 is TGTGCCAGCAGCTCTTATCCCCGGGGGGGCCCCTCCCAAGAGACCCAGTACTTC. The V call is TRBV7-2, the J call TRBJ2-5; 8 nucleotides agree with TRBD2. The CDR3 runs to 18 residues. V trimming: 4 bases; J trimming: 1 base; junction bases outside the gene matches: 14. CDR1 and CDR2 from the germline V gene are SGHTA and FQGNSA.

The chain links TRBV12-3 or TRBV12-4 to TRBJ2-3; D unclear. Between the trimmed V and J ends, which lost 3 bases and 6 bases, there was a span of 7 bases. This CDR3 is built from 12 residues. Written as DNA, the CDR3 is TGTGCCAGCAGTTTCATTGGCGATACGCAGTATTTT. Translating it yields CASSFIGDTQYF.

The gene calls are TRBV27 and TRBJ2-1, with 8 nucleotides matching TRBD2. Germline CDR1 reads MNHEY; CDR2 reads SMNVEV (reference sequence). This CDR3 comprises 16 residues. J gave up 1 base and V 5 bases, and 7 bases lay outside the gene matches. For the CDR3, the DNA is TGTGCCAGCAGTCTAGATCCTAGCGGGTCCTACAATGAGCAGTTCTTC. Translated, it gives CASSLDPSGSYNEQFF.

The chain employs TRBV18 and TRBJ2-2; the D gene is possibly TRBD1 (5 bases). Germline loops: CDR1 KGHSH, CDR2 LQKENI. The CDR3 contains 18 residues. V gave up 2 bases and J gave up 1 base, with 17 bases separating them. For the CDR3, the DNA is TGTGCCAGCTCACCAGACCCGAGGACACAGATGAACACCGGGGAGCTGTTTTTT. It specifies CASSPDPRTQMNTGELFF.

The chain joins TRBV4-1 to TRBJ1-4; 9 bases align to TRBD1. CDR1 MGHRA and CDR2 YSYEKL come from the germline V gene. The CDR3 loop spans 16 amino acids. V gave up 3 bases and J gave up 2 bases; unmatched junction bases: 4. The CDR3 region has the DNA TGCGCCAGCAGCCACCCGACAGGGGGGACTAATGAAAAACTGTTTTTT. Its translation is CASSHPTGGTNEKLFF.

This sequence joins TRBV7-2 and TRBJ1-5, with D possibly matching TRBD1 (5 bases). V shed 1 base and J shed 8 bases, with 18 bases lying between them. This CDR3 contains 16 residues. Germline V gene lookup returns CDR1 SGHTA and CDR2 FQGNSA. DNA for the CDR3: TGTGCCAGCAGCTTAGTCTCTCGGGGGGAGGGAAAGCCCCAGCATTTT. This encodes CASSLVSRGEGKPQHF.

The CDR3 protein is CASRVQGGSTDTQYF. CDR3 in DNA: TGTGCCAGCAGGGTACAGGGGGGTAGCACAGATACGCAGTATTTT. This sequence joins TRBV7-2 and TRBJ2-3, with 8 positions matching TRBD1. This CDR3 contains 15 residues. The germline gives CDR1 SGHTA, CDR2 FQGNSA. J was trimmed by 0 bases and V by 6 bases; bases with no gene match: 5.

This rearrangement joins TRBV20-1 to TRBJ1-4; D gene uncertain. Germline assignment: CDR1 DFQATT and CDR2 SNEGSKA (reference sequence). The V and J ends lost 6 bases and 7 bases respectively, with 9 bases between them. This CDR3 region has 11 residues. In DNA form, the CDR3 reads TGCAGTGCGCGGGCCCTTGAAAAACTGTTTTTT. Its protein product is CSARALEKLFF.

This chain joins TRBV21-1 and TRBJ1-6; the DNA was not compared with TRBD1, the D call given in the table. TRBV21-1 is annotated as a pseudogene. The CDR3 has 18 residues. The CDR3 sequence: CASSVTRGDRVRNSPLHF. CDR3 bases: TGTGCCAGCAGCGTGACGAGAGGGGACAGGGTACGCAATTCACCCCTCCACTTT.

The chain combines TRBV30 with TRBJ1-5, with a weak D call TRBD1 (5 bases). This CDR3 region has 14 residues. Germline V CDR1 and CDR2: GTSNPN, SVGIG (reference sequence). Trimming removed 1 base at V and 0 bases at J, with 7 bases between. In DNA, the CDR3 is TGTGCCTGGAGTGAGACAGATAGCAATCAGCCCCAGCATTTT. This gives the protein CAWSETDSNQPQHF.

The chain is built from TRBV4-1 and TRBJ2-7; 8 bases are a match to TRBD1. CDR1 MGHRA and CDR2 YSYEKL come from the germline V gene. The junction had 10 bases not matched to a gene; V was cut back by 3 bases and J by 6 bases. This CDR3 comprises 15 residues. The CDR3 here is CASSHYTTTGGEQYF. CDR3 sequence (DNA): TGCGCCAGCAGCCACTATACAACCACAGGGGGCGAGCAGTACTTC.

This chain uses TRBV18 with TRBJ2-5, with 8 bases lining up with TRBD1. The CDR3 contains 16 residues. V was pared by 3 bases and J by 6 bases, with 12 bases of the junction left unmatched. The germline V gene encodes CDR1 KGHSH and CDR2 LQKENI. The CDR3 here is CASSPSQTGVGKTQYF. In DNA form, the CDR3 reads TGTGCCAGCTCACCGTCCCAGACAGGGGTAGGGAAGACCCAGTACTTC.

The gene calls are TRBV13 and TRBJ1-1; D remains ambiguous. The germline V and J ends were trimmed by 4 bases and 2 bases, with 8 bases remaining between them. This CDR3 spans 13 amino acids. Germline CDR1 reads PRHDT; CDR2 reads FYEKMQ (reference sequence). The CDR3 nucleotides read TGTGCCAGCAGCTGGGGAGTCAACACTGAAGCTTTCTTT. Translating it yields CASSWGVNTEAFF.

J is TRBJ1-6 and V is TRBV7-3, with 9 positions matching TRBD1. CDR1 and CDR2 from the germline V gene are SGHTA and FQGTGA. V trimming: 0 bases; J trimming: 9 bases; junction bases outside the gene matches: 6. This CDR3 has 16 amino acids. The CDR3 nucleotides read TGTGCCAGCAGCTTAACCGGACAGGGGAGCGCTTCACCCCTCCACTTT. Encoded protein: CASSLTGQGSASPLHF.

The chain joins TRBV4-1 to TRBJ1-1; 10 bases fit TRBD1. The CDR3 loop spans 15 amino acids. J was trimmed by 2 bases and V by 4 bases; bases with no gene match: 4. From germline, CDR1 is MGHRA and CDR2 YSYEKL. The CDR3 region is CASSRGDRGNTEAFF. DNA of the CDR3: TGCGCCAGCAGCCGGGGGGACAGGGGAAACACTGAAGCTTTCTTT.

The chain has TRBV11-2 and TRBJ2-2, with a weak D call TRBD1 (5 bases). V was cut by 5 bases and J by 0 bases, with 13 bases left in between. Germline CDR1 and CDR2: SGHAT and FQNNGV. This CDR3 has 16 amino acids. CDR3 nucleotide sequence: TGTGCCAGCAGCCCAGACAGTTCCGCGAACACCGGGGAGCTGTTTTTT. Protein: CASSPDSSANTGELFF. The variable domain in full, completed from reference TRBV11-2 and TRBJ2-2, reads EAGVAQSPRYKIIEKRQSVAFWCNPISGHATLYWYQQILGQGPKLLIQFQNNGVVDDSQLPKDRFSAERLKGVDSTLKIQPAKLEDSAVYLCASSPDSSANTGELFFGEGSRLTVL.

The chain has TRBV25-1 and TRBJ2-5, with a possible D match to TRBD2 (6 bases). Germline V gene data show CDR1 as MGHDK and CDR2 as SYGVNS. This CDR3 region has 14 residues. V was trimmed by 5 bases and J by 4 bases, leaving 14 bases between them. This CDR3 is CASSIGLRGETQYF. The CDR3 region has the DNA TGTGCCAGCAGTATCGGACTAAGGGGAGAGACCCAGTACTTC.